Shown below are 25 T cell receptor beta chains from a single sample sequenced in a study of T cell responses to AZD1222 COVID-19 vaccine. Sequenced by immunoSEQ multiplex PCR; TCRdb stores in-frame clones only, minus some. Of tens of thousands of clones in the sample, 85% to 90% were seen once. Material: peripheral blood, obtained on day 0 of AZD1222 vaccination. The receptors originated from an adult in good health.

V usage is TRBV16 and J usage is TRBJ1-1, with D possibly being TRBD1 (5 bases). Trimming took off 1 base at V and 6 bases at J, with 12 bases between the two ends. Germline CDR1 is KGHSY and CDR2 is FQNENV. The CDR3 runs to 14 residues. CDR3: CASSQLGVGSEAFF. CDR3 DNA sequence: TGTGCCAGCAGCCAATTAGGGGTTGGGTCTGAAGCTTTCTTT.

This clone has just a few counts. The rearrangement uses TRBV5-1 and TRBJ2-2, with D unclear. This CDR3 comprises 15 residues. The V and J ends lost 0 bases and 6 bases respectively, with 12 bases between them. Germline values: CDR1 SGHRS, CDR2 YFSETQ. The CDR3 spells CASSLALDLAGELFF. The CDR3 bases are TGCGCCAGCAGCTTGGCCCTGGACCTCGCCGGGGAGCTGTTTTTT.

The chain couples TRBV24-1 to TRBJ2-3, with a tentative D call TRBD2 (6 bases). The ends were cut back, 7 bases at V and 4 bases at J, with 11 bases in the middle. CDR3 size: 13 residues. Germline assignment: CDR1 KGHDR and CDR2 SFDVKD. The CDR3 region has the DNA TGTGCCACCAGCACGTCGGGGGCAGATACGCAGTATTTT. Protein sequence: CATSTSGADTQYF.

The CDR3 loop is CASSVQDRGRYTF. CDR3 sequence (DNA): TGTGCCAGCAGTGTCCAGGACAGGGGGCGTTACACCTTC. V is TRBV2 and J is TRBJ1-2, with TRBD1 identical over 11 bases. Germline V gives CDR1 SNHLY, CDR2 FYNNEI. V lost 4 bases, J lost 11 bases, and 6 bases stayed unmatched. This CDR3 has 13 residues.

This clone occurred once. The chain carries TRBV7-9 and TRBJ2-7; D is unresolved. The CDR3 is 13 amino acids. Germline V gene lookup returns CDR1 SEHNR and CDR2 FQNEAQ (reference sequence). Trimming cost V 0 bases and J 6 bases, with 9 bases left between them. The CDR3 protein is CASSLAGVSEQYF. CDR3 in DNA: TGTGCCAGCAGCTTAGCCGGTGTGAGCGAGCAGTACTTC.

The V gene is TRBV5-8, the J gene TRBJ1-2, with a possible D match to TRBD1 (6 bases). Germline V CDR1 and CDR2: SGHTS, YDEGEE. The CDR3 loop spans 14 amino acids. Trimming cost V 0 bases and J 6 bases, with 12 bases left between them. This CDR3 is CASSLGRGVDGYTF. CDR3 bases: TGTGCCAGCAGCTTGGGCAGGGGAGTTGATGGCTACACCTTC.

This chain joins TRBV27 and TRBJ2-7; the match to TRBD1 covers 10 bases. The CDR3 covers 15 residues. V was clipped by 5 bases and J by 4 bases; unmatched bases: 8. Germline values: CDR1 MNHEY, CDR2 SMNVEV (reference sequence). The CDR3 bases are TGTGCCAGCAGTGACCGGGACAGGGGACAATACGAGCAGTACTTC. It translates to CASSDRDRGQYEQYF.

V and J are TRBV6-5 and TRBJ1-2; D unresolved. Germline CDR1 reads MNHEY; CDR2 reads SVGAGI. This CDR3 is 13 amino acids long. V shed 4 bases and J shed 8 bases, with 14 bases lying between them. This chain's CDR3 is CASSSGLSRGYTF. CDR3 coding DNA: TGTGCCAGCAGTTCCGGACTTTCGCGGGGCTACACCTTC.

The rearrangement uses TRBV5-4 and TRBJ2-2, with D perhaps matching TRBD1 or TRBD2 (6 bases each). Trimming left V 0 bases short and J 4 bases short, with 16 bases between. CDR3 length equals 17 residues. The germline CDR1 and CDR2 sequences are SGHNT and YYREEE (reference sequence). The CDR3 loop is CASSLGAWGAATGELFF. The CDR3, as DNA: TGTGCCAGCAGCTTGGGAGCCTGGGGGGCGGCCACCGGGGAGCTGTTTTTT.

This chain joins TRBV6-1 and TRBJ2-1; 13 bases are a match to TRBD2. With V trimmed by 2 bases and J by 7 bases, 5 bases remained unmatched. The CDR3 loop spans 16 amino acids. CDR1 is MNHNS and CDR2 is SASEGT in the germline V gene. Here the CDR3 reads CASSEPWTSGSNEQFF. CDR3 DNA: TGTGCCAGCAGTGAACCGTGGACTAGCGGGAGTAATGAGCAGTTCTTC.

This CDR3 is CASSPGWLLARTDTQYF. CDR3 sequence (DNA): TGTGCCAGCAGCCCGGGGTGGCTGCTAGCGCGCACAGATACGCAGTATTTT. The chain recombines TRBV5-6 with TRBJ2-3; possible D gene TRBD2, 6 bases. The CDR3 spans 17 residues. V shed 4 bases and J shed 1 base, with 19 bases lying between them. The germline CDR1 and CDR2 sequences are SGHDT and YYEEEE.

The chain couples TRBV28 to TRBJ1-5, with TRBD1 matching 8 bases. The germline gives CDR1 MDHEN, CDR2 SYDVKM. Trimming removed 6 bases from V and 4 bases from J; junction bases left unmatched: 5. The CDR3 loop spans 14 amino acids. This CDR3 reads CASRQTGVNQPQHF. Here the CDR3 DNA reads TGTGCCAGCAGACAGACAGGGGTGAATCAGCCCCAGCATTTT.

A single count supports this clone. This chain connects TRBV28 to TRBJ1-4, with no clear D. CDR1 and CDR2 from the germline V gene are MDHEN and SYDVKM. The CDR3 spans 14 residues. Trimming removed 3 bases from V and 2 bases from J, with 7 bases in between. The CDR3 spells CASSFGVTNEKLFF. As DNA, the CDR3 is TGTGCCAGCAGTTTTGGGGTGACTAATGAAAAACTGTTTTTT. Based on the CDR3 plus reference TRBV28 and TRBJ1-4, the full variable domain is DVKVTQSSRYLVKRTGEKVFLECVQDMDHENMFWYRQDPGLGLRLIYFSYDVKMKEKGDIPEGYSVSREKKERFSLILESASTNQTSMYLCASSFGVTNEKLFFGSGTQLSVL.

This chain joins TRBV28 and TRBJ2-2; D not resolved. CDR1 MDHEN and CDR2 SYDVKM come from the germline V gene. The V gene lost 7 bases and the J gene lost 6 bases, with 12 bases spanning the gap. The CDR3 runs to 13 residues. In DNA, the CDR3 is TGTGCCAGCAAAGGTCGAGTGGCCGGGGAGCTGTTTTTT. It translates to CASKGRVAGELFF.

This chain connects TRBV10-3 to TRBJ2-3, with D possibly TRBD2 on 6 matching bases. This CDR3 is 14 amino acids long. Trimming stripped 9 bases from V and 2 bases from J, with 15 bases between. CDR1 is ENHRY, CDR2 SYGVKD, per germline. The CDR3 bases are TGTGCCATGGGTGCGGGATACAACACAGATACGCAGTATTTT. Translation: CAMGAGYNTDTQYF.

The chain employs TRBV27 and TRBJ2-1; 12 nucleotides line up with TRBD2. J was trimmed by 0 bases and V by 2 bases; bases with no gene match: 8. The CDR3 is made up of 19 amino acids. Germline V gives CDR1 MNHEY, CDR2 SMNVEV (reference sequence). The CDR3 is CASSLLTSGSVGSYNEQFF. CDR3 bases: TGTGCCAGCAGTTTACTGACTAGCGGGAGTGTAGGCTCCTACAATGAGCAGTTCTTC.

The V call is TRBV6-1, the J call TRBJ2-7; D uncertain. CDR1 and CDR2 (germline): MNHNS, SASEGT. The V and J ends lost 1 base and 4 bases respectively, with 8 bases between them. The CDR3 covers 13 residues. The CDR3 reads CASSEEFWYEQYF. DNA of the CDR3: TGTGCCAGCAGTGAAGAGTTTTGGTACGAGCAGTACTTC.

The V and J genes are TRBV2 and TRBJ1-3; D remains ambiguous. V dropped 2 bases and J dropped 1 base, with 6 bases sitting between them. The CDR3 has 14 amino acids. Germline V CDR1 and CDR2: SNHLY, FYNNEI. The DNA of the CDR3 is TGTGCCAGCAGTGAATCCAGGTCTGGAAACACCATATATTTT. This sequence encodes CASSESRSGNTIYF.

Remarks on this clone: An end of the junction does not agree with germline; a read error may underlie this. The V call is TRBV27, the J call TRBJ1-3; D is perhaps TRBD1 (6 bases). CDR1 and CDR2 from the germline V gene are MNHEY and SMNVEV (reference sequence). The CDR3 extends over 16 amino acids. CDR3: CASSVSGELAGNTIYF. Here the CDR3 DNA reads TGTGCCAGCAGTGTATCAGGGGAATTAGCTGGAAACACCATATATTTT.

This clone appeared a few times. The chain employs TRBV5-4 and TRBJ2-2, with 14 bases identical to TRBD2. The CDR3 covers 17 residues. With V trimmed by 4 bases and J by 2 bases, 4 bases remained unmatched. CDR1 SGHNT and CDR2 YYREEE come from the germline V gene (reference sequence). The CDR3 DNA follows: TGTGCCAGCAGCCCGGGACTAGCGGGGGAAAACACCGGGGAGCTGTTTTTT. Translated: CASSPGLAGENTGELFF.

CDR3 sequence reads: CASSLYFGGYEQYF. In nucleotides, the CDR3 is TGTGCCAGCAGCTTGTACTTCGGGGGGTACGAGCAGTACTTC. The chain carries TRBV5-5 and TRBJ2-7, with 7 bases lining up with TRBD2. Germline CDR1 is SGHKS and CDR2 is YYEKEE (reference sequence). The CDR3 contains 14 residues. The V segment lost 1 base and the J segment 4 bases; nucleotides outside the gene matches: 5. Variable domain in full (rest from reference TRBV5-5 and TRBJ2-7): DAGVTQSPTHLIKTRGQQVTLRCSPISGHKSVSWYQQVLGQGPQFIFQYYEKEERGRGNFPDRFSARQFPNYSSELNVNALLLGDSALYLCASSLYFGGYEQYFGPGTRLTVT.

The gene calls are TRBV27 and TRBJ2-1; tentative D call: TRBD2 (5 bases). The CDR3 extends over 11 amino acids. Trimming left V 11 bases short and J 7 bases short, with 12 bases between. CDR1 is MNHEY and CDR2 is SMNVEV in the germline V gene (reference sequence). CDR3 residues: CASSRGNEQFF. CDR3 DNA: TGTGCCTCCTCACGAGGGAATGAGCAGTTCTTC.

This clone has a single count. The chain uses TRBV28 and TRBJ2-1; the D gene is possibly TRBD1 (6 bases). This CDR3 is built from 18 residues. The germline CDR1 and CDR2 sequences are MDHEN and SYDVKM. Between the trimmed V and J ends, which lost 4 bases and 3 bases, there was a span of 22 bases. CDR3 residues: CASSWPFTDREIYNEQFF. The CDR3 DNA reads TGTGCCAGCAGTTGGCCCTTCACGGACAGAGAGATCTACAATGAGCAGTTCTTC.

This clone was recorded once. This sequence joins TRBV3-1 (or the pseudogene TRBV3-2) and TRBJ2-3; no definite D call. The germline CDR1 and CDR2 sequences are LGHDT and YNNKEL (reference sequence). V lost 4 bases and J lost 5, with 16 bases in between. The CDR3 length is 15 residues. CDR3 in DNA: TGTGCCAGCAGCCCAACCCTCGGCCGTAGAGATACGCAGTATTTT. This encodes CASSPTLGRRDTQYF.

The CDR3 bases are TGTGCCAGCTCACCCTTCGGGGCTGAGGGAGGCACCTACGAGCAGTACTTC. Protein: CASSPFGAEGGTYEQYF. The chain recombines TRBV18 with TRBJ2-7; D is perhaps TRBD2 (6 bases). This CDR3 is 17 amino acids long. V lost 3 bases, J lost 2 bases, and 20 bases lay in between. Germline V lookup: CDR1 KGHSH, CDR2 LQKENI.